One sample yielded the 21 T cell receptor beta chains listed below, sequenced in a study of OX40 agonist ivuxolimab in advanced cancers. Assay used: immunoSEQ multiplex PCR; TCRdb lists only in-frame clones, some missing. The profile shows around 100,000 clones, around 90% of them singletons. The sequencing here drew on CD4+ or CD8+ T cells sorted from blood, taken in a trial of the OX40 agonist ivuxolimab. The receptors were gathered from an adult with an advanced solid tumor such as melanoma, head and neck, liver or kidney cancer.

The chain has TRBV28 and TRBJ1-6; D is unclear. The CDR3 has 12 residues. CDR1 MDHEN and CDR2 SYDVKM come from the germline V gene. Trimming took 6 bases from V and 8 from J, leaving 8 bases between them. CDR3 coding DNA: TGTGCCAGCAGCACGAGGGATTCACCCCTCCACTTT. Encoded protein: CASSTRDSPLHF. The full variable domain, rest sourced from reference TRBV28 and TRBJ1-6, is DVKVTQSSRYLVKRTGEKVFLECVQDMDHENMFWYRQDPGLGLRLIYFSYDVKMKEKGDIPEGYSVSREKKERFSLILESASTNQTSMYLCASSTRDSPLHFGNGTRLTVT.

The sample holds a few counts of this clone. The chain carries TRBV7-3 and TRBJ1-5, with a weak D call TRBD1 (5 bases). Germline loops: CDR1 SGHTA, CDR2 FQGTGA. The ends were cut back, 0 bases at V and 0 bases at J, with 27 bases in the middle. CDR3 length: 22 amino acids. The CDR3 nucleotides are TGTGCCAGCAGCTTAACGTGGGTTGGCAGGGATCGCGATCTTTATAGCAATCAGCCCCAGCATTTT. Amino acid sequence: CASSLTWVGRDRDLYSNQPQHF. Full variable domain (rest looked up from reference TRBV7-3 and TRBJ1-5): GAGVSQTPSNKVTEKGKYVELRCDPISGHTALYWYRQSLGQGPEFLIYFQGTGAADDSGLPNDRFFAVRPEGSVSTLKIQRTERGDSAVYLCASSLTWVGRDRDLYSNQPQHFGDGTRLSIL.

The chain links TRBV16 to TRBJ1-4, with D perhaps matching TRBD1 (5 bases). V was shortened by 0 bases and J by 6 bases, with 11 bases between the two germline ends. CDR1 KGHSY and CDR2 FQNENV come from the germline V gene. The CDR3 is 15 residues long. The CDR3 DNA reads TGTGCCAGCAGCCAATCATCACAGGCCTATGAAAAACTGTTTTTT. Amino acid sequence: CASSQSSQAYEKLFF.

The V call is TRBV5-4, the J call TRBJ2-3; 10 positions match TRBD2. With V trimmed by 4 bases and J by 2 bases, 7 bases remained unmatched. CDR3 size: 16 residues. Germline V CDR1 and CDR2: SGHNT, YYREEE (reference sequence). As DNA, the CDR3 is TGTGCCAGCAGCCCTGGACTAGCGGAGGACACAGATACGCAGTATTTT. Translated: CASSPGLAEDTDTQYF.

In nucleotides, the CDR3 is TGTGCCAGCGCCCGGAGTCGCAGCTCCTACAATGAGCAGTTCTTC. Its translation is CASARSRSSYNEQFF. This chain uses TRBV19 with TRBJ2-1; D not resolved. V lost 9 bases and J 0 bases, leaving 15 bases between the germline ends. The CDR3 totals 15 residues. Germline CDR1 is LNHDA and CDR2 is SQIVND (reference sequence).

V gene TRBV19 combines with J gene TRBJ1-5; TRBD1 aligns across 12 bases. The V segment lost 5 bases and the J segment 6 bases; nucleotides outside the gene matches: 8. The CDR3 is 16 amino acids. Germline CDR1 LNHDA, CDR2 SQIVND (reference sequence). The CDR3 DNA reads TGTGCCAGTAGTTTTGAAGGGACAGGGGGCGGTCAGCCCCAGCATTTT. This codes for CASSFEGTGGGQPQHF.

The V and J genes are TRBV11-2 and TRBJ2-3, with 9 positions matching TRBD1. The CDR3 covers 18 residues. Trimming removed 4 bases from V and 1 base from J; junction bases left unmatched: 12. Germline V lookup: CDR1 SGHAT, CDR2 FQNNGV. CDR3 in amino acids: CASSSDRGRLSGTDTQYF. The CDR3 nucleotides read TGTGCCAGCAGCTCGGACAGGGGACGCCTTTCGGGCACAGATACGCAGTATTTT.

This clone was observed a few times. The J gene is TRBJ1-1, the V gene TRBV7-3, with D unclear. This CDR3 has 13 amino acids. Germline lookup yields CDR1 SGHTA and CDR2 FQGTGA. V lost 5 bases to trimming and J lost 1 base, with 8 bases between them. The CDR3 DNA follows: TGTGCCAGCAGCATAGCAAGGAACACTGAAGCTTTCTTT. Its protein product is CASSIARNTEAFF.

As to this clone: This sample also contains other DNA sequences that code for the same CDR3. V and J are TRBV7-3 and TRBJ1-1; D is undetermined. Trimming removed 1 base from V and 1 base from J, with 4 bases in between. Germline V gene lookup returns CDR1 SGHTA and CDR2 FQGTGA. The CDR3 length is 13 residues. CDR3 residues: CASSLRRNTEAFF. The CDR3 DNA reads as TGTGCCAGCAGCTTAAGGAGGAACACTGAAGCTTTCTTT.

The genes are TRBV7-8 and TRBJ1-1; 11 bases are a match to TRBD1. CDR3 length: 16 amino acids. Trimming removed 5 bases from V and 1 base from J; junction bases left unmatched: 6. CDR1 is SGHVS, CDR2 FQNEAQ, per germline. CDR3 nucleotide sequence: TGTGCCAGCAGCCGTAGGACAGGGGGCGAGAACACTGAAGCTTTCTTT. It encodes CASSRRTGGENTEAFF.

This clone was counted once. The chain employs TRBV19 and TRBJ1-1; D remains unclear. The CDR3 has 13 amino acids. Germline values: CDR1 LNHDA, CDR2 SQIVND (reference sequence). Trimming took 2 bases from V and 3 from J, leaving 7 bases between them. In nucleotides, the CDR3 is TGTGCCAGTAGTATATGGTGGGACACTGAAGCTTTCTTT. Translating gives CASSIWWDTEAFF.

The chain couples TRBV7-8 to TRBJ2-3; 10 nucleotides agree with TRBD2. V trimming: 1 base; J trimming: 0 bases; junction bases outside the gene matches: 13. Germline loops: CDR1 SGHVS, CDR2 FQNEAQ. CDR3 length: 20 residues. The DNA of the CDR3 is TGTGCCAGCAGCTTAGAAGTCCTAGCGGGAGTTTCTTCTAGCACAGATACGCAGTATTTT. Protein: CASSLEVLAGVSSSTDTQYF.

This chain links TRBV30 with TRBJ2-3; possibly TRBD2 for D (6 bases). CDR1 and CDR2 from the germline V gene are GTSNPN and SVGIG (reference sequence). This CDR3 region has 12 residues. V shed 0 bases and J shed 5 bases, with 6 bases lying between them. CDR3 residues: CAWSVGGDTQYF. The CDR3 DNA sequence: TGTGCCTGGAGTGTGGGGGGAGATACGCAGTATTTT.

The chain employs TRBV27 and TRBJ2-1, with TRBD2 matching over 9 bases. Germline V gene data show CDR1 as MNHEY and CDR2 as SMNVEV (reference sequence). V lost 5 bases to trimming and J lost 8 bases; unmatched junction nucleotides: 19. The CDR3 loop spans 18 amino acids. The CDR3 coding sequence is TGTGCCAGCAGTCCCCGCACTGGGACTAGCCTCAAAAGCCATGAGCAGTTCTTC. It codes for CASSPRTGTSLKSHEQFF.

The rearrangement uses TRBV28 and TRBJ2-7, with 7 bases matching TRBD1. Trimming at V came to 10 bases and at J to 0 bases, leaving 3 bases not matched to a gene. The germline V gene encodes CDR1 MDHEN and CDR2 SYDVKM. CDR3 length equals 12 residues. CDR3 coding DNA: TGTGCCACCGGGACAGACTCCTACGAGCAGTACTTC. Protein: CATGTDSYEQYF. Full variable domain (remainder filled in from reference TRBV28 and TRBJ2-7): DVKVTQSSRYLVKRTGEKVFLECVQDMDHENMFWYRQDPGLGLRLIYFSYDVKMKEKGDIPEGYSVSREKKERFSLILESASTNQTSMYLCATGTDSYEQYFGPGTRLTVT.

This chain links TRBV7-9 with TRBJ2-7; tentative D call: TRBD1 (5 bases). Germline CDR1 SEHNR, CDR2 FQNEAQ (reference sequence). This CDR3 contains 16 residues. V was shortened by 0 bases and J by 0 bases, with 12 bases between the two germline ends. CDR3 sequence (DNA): TGTGCCAGCAGCTTAGCGGGGCAGGTTAGCTCCTACGAGCAGTACTTC. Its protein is CASSLAGQVSSYEQYF.

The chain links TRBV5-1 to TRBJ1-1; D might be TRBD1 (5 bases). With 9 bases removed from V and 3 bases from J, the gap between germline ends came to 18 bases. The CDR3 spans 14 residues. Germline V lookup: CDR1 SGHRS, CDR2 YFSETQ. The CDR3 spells CATRDSPRDTEAFF. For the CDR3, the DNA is TGCGCCACCCGGGACTCGCCTCGGGACACTGAAGCTTTCTTT. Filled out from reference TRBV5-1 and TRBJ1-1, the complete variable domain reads KAGVTQTPRYLIKTRGQQVTLSCSPISGHRSVSWYQQTPGQGLQFLFEYFSETQRNKGNFPGRFSGRQFSNSRSEMNVSTLELGDSALYLCATRDSPRDTEAFFGQGTRLTVV.

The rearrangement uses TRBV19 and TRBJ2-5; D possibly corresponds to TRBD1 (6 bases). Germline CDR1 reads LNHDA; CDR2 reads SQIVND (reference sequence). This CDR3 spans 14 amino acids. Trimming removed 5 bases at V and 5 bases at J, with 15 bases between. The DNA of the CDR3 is TGTGCCAGTAGTCAGCAGGGGCCTCCGGAGACCCAGTACTTC. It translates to CASSQQGPPETQYF.

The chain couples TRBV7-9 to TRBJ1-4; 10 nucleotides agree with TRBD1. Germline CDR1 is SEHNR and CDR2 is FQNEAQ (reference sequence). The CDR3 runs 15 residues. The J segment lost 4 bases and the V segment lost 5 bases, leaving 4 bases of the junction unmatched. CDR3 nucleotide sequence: TGTGCCAGCAGCCTGACAGGGGGCGATAATGAAAAACTGTTTTTT. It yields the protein CASSLTGGDNEKLFF.

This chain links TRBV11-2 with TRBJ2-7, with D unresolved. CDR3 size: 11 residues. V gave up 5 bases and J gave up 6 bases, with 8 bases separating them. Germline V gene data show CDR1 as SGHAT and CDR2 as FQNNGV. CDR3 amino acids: CASSMKFEQYF. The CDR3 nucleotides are TGTGCCAGCAGCATGAAGTTCGAGCAGTACTTC.

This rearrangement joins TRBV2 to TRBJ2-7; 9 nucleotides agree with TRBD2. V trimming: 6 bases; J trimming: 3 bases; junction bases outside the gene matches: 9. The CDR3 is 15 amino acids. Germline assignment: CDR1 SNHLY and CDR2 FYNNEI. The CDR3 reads CASRQRTSVSYEQYF. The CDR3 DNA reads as TGTGCCAGCAGACAGAGGACTAGCGTGAGCTACGAGCAGTACTTC.